Listed below are T cell receptor beta chains from one sample, sequenced in a study of identical twins. TCRdb reanalysed the 5' RACE reads using MiXCR and keeps one entry per CDR3 protein. The repertoire holds around 220,000 distinct CDR3 sequences, with roughly a tenth as singletons. Sequences were obtained from memory T cells sorted from blood. The receptors derive from a middle-aged man in good health. Both conserved end residues are part of each CDR3. The order of the fields is J gene, V gene, D gene, CDR3 protein. A D gene is named only where the DNA matches it firmly.

J: TRBJ1-1; V: TRBV5-5; D: TRBD1; CDR3: CASSPGTGITEAFF
J: TRBJ2-7; V: TRBV20-1; D: TRBD2; CDR3: CSARDAGGGLYEQYF
J: TRBJ2-4; V: TRBV7-9; D: .; CDR3: CASSLAGQRSKNIQYF
J: TRBJ2-7; V: TRBV7-6; D: TRBD1; CDR3: CASSFRTGEGEQYF
J: TRBJ2-3; V: TRBV5-1; D: TRBD1; CDR3: CASSLTGTGGTDTQYF
J: TRBJ2-7; V: TRBV5-4; D: .; CDR3: CASSLEAGAVEQYF
J: TRBJ2-5; V: TRBV5-4; D: .; CDR3: CASSSYQTGIQETQYF
J: TRBJ2-5; V: TRBV5-1; D: .; CDR3: CASSVGRTQETQYF
J: TRBJ2-3; V: TRBV6-2/TRBV6-3; D: .; CDR3: CASRAFGAGPSGDTQYF
J: TRBJ2-3; V: TRBV29-1; D: .; CDR3: CSVESRSDTQYF
J: TRBJ2-3; V: TRBV11-1; D: TRBD2; CDR3: CASSRGVAGTNTQYF
J: TRBJ2-7; V: TRBV27; D: TRBD2; CDR3: CASSLSRLAGDNLHEQYF
J: TRBJ1-2; V: TRBV7-8; D: .; CDR3: CASSFPGARYGYTF
J: TRBJ2-5; V: TRBV11-2; D: TRBD2; CDR3: CASSTGAAGEETQYF
J: TRBJ2-3; V: TRBV14; D: TRBD2; CDR3: CASSPRLAGVTDTQYF
J: TRBJ1-6; V: TRBV20-1; D: .; CDR3: CSARGFLGLTLSPLHF
J: TRBJ2-7; V: TRBV12-3/TRBV12-4; D: .; CDR3: CASSYPGSYEQYF
J: TRBJ2-7; V: TRBV6-2/TRBV6-3; D: .; CDR3: CASSYLRQFYEQYF
J: TRBJ2-7; V: TRBV19; D: .; CDR3: CASSGTLSYEQYF
J: TRBJ2-4; V: TRBV11-1; D: TRBD1; CDR3: CASSLRTGDGLAKNIQYF
J: TRBJ2-3; V: TRBV5-1; D: .; CDR3: CASSLAGGGTTDTQYF
J: TRBJ2-2; V: TRBV10-2; D: .; CDR3: CASRDVGSGELFF
J: TRBJ1-1; V: TRBV28; D: TRBD1; CDR3: CASWGQGTAEAFF
J: TRBJ1-1; V: TRBV28; D: TRBD1; CDR3: CASTMDRAEAFF
J: TRBJ2-4; V: TRBV11-2; D: .; CDR3: CASSPPLGTPKNIQYF
J: TRBJ2-3; V: TRBV15; D: .; CDR3: CATSPNRRSTDTQYF
J: TRBJ2-1; V: TRBV7-2; D: TRBD2; CDR3: CASSVTSGGRYNEQFF
J: TRBJ2-7; V: TRBV5-5; D: .; CDR3: CASSAGTATYEQYF
J: TRBJ2-2; V: TRBV20-1; D: .; CDR3: CSARVWGGQPRIRGNTGELFF
J: TRBJ1-6; V: TRBV20-1; D: .; CDR3: CSAKVGGPNSPLHF
J: TRBJ2-7; V: TRBV4-3; D: .; CDR3: CASSQDPGHYEQHF
J: TRBJ2-1; V: TRBV2; D: .; CDR3: CASSEEQAYNEQFF
J: TRBJ2-5; V: TRBV20-1; D: .; CDR3: CSARKHTLKETQYF
J: TRBJ2-1; V: TRBV29-1; D: TRBD1; CDR3: CSVDHRGTGVDEQFF
J: TRBJ1-5; V: TRBV27; D: TRBD1; CDR3: CASSLSYRGVGQPQHF
J: TRBJ2-1; V: TRBV5-6; D: TRBD2; CDR3: CASSLNSGSLNEQFF
J: TRBJ1-2; V: TRBV7-9; D: .; CDR3: CASSLAFGSAGYTF
J: TRBJ1-4; V: TRBV3-1; D: .; CDR3: CASSGRVNEKLFF
J: TRBJ2-3; V: TRBV7-9; D: .; CDR3: CASSLLVGLNTDTQYF
J: TRBJ2-7; V: TRBV20-1; D: .; CDR3: CSARDSSDLPYEQYF
J: TRBJ1-3; V: TRBV29-1; D: .; CDR3: CSVGQGSGNTIYF
J: TRBJ2-7; V: TRBV6-2/TRBV6-3; D: .; CDR3: CASSYSIGASAVSYEQYF
J: TRBJ2-1; V: TRBV12-3/TRBV12-4; D: .; CDR3: CASSPSSQAKRREQFF
J: TRBJ2-2; V: TRBV11-2; D: TRBD1; CDR3: CASSLGYRTGVDPLHTGELFF
J: TRBJ1-2; V: TRBV5-5; D: .; CDR3: CASSQGSGSDGYTF
J: TRBJ2-7; V: TRBV5-1; D: .; CDR3: CASSEDTNSYEQYF
J: TRBJ2-5; V: TRBV7-2; D: TRBD2; CDR3: CASSLVGRAGETQYF
J: TRBJ2-1; V: TRBV7-9; D: TRBD2; CDR3: CASSSIAGGHNEQFF
J: TRBJ1-5; V: TRBV5-4; D: .; CDR3: CASSFRYITAEHSNQPQHF
J: TRBJ2-7; V: TRBV2; D: .; CDR3: CASTNEGTSYEQYF
J: TRBJ1-1; V: TRBV7-8; D: .; CDR3: CASSSLSEAFF
J: TRBJ1-1; V: TRBV3-1; D: .; CDR3: CASSQGETSAFF
J: TRBJ1-5; V: TRBV7-6; D: TRBD1; CDR3: CASSETGLGNQPQHF